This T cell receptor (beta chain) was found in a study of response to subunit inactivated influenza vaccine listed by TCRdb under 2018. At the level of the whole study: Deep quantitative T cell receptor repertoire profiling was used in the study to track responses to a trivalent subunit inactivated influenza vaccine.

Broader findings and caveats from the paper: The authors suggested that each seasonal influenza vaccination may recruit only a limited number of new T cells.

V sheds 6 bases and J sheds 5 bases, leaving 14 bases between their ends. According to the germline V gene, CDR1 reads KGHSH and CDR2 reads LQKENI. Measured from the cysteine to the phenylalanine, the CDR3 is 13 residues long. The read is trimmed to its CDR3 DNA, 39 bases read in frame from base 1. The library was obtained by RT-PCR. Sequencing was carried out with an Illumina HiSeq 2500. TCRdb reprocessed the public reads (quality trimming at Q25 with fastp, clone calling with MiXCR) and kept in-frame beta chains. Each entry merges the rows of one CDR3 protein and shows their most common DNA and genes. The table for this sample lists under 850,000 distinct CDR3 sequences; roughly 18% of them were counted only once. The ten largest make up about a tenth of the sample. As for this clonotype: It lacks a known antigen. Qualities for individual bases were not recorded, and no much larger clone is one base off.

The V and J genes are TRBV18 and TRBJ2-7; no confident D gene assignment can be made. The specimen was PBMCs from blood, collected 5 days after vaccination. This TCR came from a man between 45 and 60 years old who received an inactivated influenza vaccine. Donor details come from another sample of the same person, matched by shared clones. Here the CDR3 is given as CASSPTSKDEQYF. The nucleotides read TGTGCCAGCTCGCCCACCTCCAAGGACGAGCAGTACTTC.